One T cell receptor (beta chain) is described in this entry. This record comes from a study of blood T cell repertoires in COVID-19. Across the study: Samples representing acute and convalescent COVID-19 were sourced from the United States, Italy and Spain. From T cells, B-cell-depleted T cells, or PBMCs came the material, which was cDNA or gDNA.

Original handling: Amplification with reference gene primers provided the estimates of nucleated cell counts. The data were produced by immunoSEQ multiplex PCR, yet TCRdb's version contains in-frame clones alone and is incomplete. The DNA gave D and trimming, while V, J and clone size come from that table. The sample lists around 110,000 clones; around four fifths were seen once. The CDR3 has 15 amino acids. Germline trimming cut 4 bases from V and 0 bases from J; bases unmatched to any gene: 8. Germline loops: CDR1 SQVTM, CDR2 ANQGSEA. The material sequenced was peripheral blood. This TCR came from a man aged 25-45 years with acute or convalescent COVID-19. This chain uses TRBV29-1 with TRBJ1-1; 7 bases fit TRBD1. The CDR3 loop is CSVGDRASVNTEAFF. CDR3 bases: TGCAGCGTTGGAGACAGGGCTTCGGTGAACACTGAAGCTTTCTTT.